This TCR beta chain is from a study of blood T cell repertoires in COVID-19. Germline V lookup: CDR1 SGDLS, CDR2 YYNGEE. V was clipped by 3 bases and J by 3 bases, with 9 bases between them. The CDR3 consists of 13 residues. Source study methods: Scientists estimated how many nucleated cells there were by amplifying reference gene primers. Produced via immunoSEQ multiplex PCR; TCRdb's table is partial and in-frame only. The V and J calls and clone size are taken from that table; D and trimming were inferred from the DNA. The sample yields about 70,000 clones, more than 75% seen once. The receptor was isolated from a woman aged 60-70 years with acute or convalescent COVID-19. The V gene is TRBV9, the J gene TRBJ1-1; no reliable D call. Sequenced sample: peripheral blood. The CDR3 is CASSARQYTEAFF. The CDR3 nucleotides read TGTGCCAGCAGCGCCAGACAATACACTGAAGCTTTCTTT. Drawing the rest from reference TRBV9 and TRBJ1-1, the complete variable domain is DSGVTQTPKHLITATGQRVTLRCSPRSGDLSVYWYQQSLDQGLQFLIQYYNGEERAKGNILERFSAQQFPDLHSELNLSSLELGDSALYFCASSARQYTEAFFGQGTRLTVV.